A single sample gave rise to the 30 T cell receptor beta chains below, sequenced in a study of T-cell reconstitution after alpha-beta-depleted transplantation in children. Unique molecular identifiers featured in how the TCRbeta library was prepared. TCRdb analysed the PCR reads with MiXCR anew, one entry per CDR3 protein. The sample includes more than 400,000 distinct CDR3 sequences, approximately 10% of them seen just once. Here the sequenced sample was PBMCs, mostly from graft donor cells, taken 180 days after TCRalphabeta/CD19-depleted stem cell transplant. The receptors were gathered from a female patient aged 2-9 years who had a stem cell transplant for aplastic anemia, so the T cells may come from the graft donor.

This clonotype has just a few counts. The chain has TRBV6-5 and TRBJ1-1; D is undetermined. Germline V gene sequence: CDR1 MNHEY, CDR2 SVGAGI. V lost 2 bases and J 3 bases, leaving 10 bases between the germline ends. This CDR3 is built from 14 residues. This CDR3 reads CASSYAGRDTEAFF. DNA of the CDR3: TGTGCCAGCAGTTACGCGGGGAGGGACACTGAAGCTTTCTTT.

This clonotype was recorded a few times. The gene calls are TRBV5-1 and TRBJ2-7, with TRBD1 matching 9 bases. The CDR3 contains 15 residues. Germline V lookup: CDR1 SGHRS, CDR2 YFSETQ. With V trimmed by 4 bases and J by 3 bases, 8 bases remained unmatched. CDR3: CASSLWWTGDYEQYF. Here the CDR3 DNA reads TGCGCCAGCAGCCTGTGGTGGACAGGGGACTACGAGCAGTACTTC. Drawing the rest from reference TRBV5-1 and TRBJ2-7, the complete variable domain is KAGVTQTPRYLIKTRGQQVTLSCSPISGHRSVSWYQQTPGQGLQFLFEYFSETQRNKGNFPGRFSGRQFSNSRSEMNVSTLELGDSALYLCASSLWWTGDYEQYFGPGTRLTVT.

This clonotype was found a few times. V usage is TRBV28 and J usage is TRBJ2-7, with a possible D match to TRBD2 (5 bases). Germline CDR1 and CDR2: MDHEN and SYDVKM. This CDR3 region has 14 residues. Trimming took off 3 bases at V and 3 bases at J, with 12 bases between the two ends. The CDR3 coding sequence is TGTGCCAGCAGTTTCCCGAGGCGGGTCTACGAGCAGTACTTC. It translates to CASSFPRRVYEQYF.

This clonotype was detected only a few times. The chain is built from TRBV7-2 and TRBJ2-2; either TRBD1 or TRBD2 may supply D (5 bases each). CDR3 length: 13 residues. The germline V and J ends were trimmed by 5 bases and 6 bases, with 10 bases remaining between them. The germline V gene has CDR1 SGHTA and CDR2 FQGNSA. The CDR3 region is CASSGTAAGELFF. The CDR3 nucleotides read TGTGCCAGCAGCGGGACGGCGGCCGGGGAGCTGTTTTTT. The full variable domain, in which reference TRBV7-2 and TRBJ2-2 provide the parts outside the CDR3, is GAGVSQSPSNKVTEKGKDVELRCDPISGHTALYWYRQSLGQGLEFLIYFQGNSAPDKSGLPSDRFSAERTGGSVSTLTIQRTQQEDSAVYLCASSGTAAGELFFGEGSRLTVL.

The gene calls are TRBV13 and TRBJ2-7; unclear D gene. Per the germline V gene, CDR1 is PRHDT and CDR2 is FYEKMQ (reference sequence). The CDR3 contains 14 residues. V was pared by 0 bases and J by 6 bases, with 12 bases between. CDR3: CASSLGEVLPEQYV. The CDR3 DNA sequence: TGTGCCAGCAGCTTAGGCGAGGTCTTACCCGAGCAGTACGTC.

This chain links TRBV4-2 with TRBJ2-4; tentative D call: TRBD2 (6 bases). Germline CDR1 reads LGHNA; CDR2 reads YNFKEQ. This CDR3 contains 14 residues. V was trimmed by 3 bases and J by 7 bases, leaving 13 bases between them. The CDR3 coding sequence is TGTGCCAGCAGCCAGGGACTCGGAGGGAACATTCAGTACTTC. Its protein product is CASSQGLGGNIQYF.

V is TRBV20-1 and J is TRBJ2-7; TRBD2 is a possible D gene (5 bases). The V end was cut by 1 base, the J end by 3 bases, with 10 bases between. Germline-derived CDR1 and CDR2 are DFQATT and SNEGSKA (reference sequence). The CDR3 contains 13 residues. The chain's CDR3 is CSARGWSGYEQYF. CDR3 nucleotide sequence: TGCAGTGCTAGAGGTTGGAGCGGCTACGAGCAGTACTTC.

This clonotype was observed a handful of times. The V and J genes are TRBV5-1 and TRBJ2-4; 7 positions match TRBD1. Germline V lookup: CDR1 SGHRS, CDR2 YFSETQ. The CDR3 runs to 16 residues. Trimming removed 4 bases from V and 7 bases from J; junction bases left unmatched: 14. The CDR3 DNA reads TGCGCCAGCAGCGGGAACGACAGGGCCAGGTTTAACATTCAGTACTTC. It codes for CASSGNDRARFNIQYF.

This clonotype was counted ten times or more. The rearrangement links TRBV15 to TRBJ2-2; possibly TRBD2 for D (7 bases). Trimming cost V 0 bases and J 9 bases, with 11 bases left between them. The germline gives CDR1 LNHNV, CDR2 YYDKDF (reference sequence). This CDR3 has 14 residues. The CDR3 DNA sequence: TGTGCCACCAGCAGAGATCGGGGGGCCCGGGAGCTGTTTTTT. This sequence encodes CATSRDRGARELFF.

The CDR3 nucleotides are TGTGCCACCAGCGCGCACCGAGCCGAGAACACTGAAGCTTTCTTT. It specifies CATSAHRAENTEAFF. The V call is TRBV15, the J call TRBJ1-1; D uncertain. Germline values: CDR1 LNHNV, CDR2 YYDKDF (reference sequence). This CDR3 region has 15 residues. Trimming took off 5 bases at V and 1 base at J, with 14 bases between the two ends. The whole variable domain, filled in from reference TRBV15 and TRBJ1-1, reads DAMVIQNPRYQVTQFGKPVTLSCSQTLNHNVMYWYQQKSSQAPKLLFHYYDKDFNNEADTPDNFQSRRPNTSFCFLDIRSPGLGDTAMYLCATSAHRAENTEAFFGQGTRLTVV.

This clonotype was picked up a small number of times. The chain uses TRBV7-7 and TRBJ2-7; D is unresolved. The CDR3 runs to 13 residues. The V end was cut by 5 bases, the J end by 5 bases, with 13 bases between. Germline CDR1 reads SSHAT; CDR2 reads FNYEAQ (reference sequence). CDR3 residues: CASSPVSHHEQYF. CDR3 coding DNA: TGTGCCAGCAGCCCTGTCTCTCACCACGAGCAGTACTTC.

This clonotype was counted only a few times. The chain employs TRBV30 and TRBJ1-2; D gene uncertain. Deletions cut 5 bases from V and 3 bases from J, with 7 bases between. The germline gives CDR1 GTSNPN, CDR2 SVGIG (reference sequence). This CDR3 contains 11 residues. Here the CDR3 DNA reads TGTGCCTGGGCGGAATACTATGGCTACACCTTC. This gives the protein CAWAEYYGYTF.

This clonotype occurred many times. This chain joins TRBV29-1 and TRBJ1-1, with TRBD1 as a possible D gene (5 bases). Germline V lookup: CDR1 SQVTM, CDR2 ANQGSEA. V gave up 5 bases and J gave up 5 bases, with 24 bases separating them. The CDR3 is 16 amino acids. CDR3 sequence (DNA): TGCAGCGTTCTGTTGGGGAGGACTCGAAAGGGGACTGAAGCTTTCTTT. This encodes CSVLLGRTRKGTEAFF.

This sequence joins TRBV20-1 and TRBJ1-1, with no clear D. In germline, CDR1 is DFQATT, CDR2 SNEGSKA (reference sequence). The CDR3 spans 13 residues. V shed 5 bases and J shed 5 bases, with 15 bases lying between them. CDR3: CSAYSQGWTEAFF. The CDR3, as DNA: TGCAGTGCTTACTCACAAGGTTGGACTGAAGCTTTCTTT.

The rearrangement uses TRBV10-3 and TRBJ2-2, with TRBD1 matching over 7 bases. The CDR3 length is 19 residues. V lost 1 base to trimming and J lost 0 bases; unmatched junction nucleotides: 11. The germline V gene encodes CDR1 ENHRY and CDR2 SYGVKD. The CDR3 protein is CAISEFRQGILANTGELFF. In DNA form, the CDR3 reads TGTGCCATCAGTGAGTTTAGACAGGGAATACTCGCGAACACCGGGGAGCTGTTTTTT.

The V call is TRBV5-6, the J call TRBJ2-3, with D possibly matching TRBD1 (6 bases). With 1 base removed from V and 4 bases from J, the gap between germline ends came to 7 bases. The germline gives CDR1 SGHDT, CDR2 YYEEEE. The CDR3 has 13 amino acids. The CDR3 DNA reads TGTGCCAGCAGCTTGAAGGGGGCAGATACGCAGTATTTT. Protein product: CASSLKGADTQYF.

V gene TRBV20-1 combines with J gene TRBJ2-7, with 9 bases that match TRBD2. The CDR3 contains 19 residues. V lost 3 bases and J lost 4; bases outside the gene matches: 22. CDR1 and CDR2 from the germline V gene are DFQATT and SNEGSKA (reference sequence). CDR3 in amino acids: CSARSAVAGDTKAPYEQYF. CDR3 nucleotides: TGCAGTGCTAGGTCCGCAGTAGCGGGAGACACCAAAGCCCCATACGAGCAGTACTTC.

V usage is TRBV18 and J usage is TRBJ2-5; no clear D. V was shortened by 6 bases and J by 0 bases, with 8 bases between the two germline ends. The CDR3 is made up of 13 amino acids. Per germline, CDR1 KGHSH and CDR2 LQKENI. The DNA of the CDR3 is TGTGCCAGCTCGAATTGGAACCAAGAGACCCAGTACTTC. It is translated as CASSNWNQETQYF. The full variable domain, completed using reference TRBV18 and TRBJ2-5, is NAGVMQNPRHLVRRRGQEARLRCSPMKGHSHVYWYRQLPEEGLKFMVYLQKENIIDESGMPKERFSAEFPKEGPSILRIQQVVRGDSAAYFCASSNWNQETQYFGPGTRLLVL.

The V call is TRBV7-8, the J call TRBJ2-7; 8 nucleotides match TRBD1. CDR1 and CDR2 (germline): SGHVS, FQNEAQ. The CDR3 is 19 residues long. J gave up 3 bases and V 1 base, and 17 bases lay outside the gene matches. CDR3 coding DNA: TGTGCCAGCAGCTTAGGGGAAGGAAAGGACAGGGCGCCCTTCTACGAGCAGTACTTC. It is translated as CASSLGEGKDRAPFYEQYF. The variable domain in full, with the rest retrieved from reference TRBV7-8 and TRBJ2-7, is GAGVSQSPRYKVAKRGQDVALRCDPISGHVSLFWYQQALGQGPEFLTYFQNEAQLDKSGLPSDRFFAERPEGSVSTLKIQRTQQEDSAVYLCASSLGEGKDRAPFYEQYFGPGTRLTVT.

The chain links TRBV7-9 to TRBJ2-3; maybe TRBD1 (6 bases). Germline CDR1 is SEHNR and CDR2 is FQNEAQ (reference sequence). The V and J ends lost 5 bases and 6 bases respectively, with 18 bases between them. The CDR3 contains 15 residues. This chain's CDR3 is CASSPPSGTSDTQYF. CDR3 bases: TGTGCCAGCAGCCCCCCGTCCGGGACAAGCGATACGCAGTATTTT.

The table lists this clonotype with a few counts. The rearrangement uses TRBV27 and TRBJ2-7, with D unresolved. The length of the CDR3 is 15 residues. Germline V gene sequence: CDR1 MNHEY, CDR2 SMNVEV (reference sequence). V lost 3 bases to trimming and J lost 0 bases, with 12 bases between them. The CDR3 coding sequence is TGTGCCAGCAGTTTTAGAAGGGTTAGCTCCTACGAGCAGTACTTC. It specifies CASSFRRVSSYEQYF.

The chain employs TRBV10-3 and TRBJ2-7, with 7 bases fitting TRBD1. Losses at the gene ends were 2 bases for V and 5 bases for J; bases not matched to a gene: 6. Germline V CDR1 and CDR2: ENHRY, SYGVKD. This CDR3 comprises 14 residues. The CDR3 DNA sequence: TGTGCCATCAGTGAGCCGAACCAGGGGGACGAGCAGTACTTC. As protein: CAISEPNQGDEQYF.

The chain combines TRBV6-5 with TRBJ2-3; 14 bases fit TRBD2. Germline values: CDR1 MNHEY, CDR2 SVGAGI. After removal of 4 bases from V and 3 bases from J, the junction contained 3 bases not matched to a gene. This CDR3 comprises 16 residues. As DNA, the CDR3 is TGTGCCAGCAGTTTCAGACTAGCGGGAGGGACAGATACGCAGTATTTT. Translating gives CASSFRLAGGTDTQYF.

This clonotype came up a few times. This rearrangement joins TRBV6-5 to TRBJ2-1; 7 bases are shared with TRBD1. The V gene's germline CDR1 is MNHEY and CDR2 SVGAGI. This CDR3 contains 16 residues. V was clipped by 1 base and J by 8 bases; unmatched bases: 11. The CDR3 here is CASSYFDRAVIDEQFF. The CDR3 nucleotides read TGTGCCAGCAGTTACTTTGACAGGGCTGTAATCGATGAGCAGTTCTTC.

The chain recombines TRBV15 with TRBJ2-7; perhaps TRBD2 as D (6 bases). The ends were cut back, 5 bases at V and 6 bases at J, with 11 bases in the middle. The CDR3 totals 12 residues. CDR1 is LNHNV and CDR2 is YYDKDF in the germline V gene (reference sequence). The CDR3 loop is CATSRLGREQYF. The DNA for the CDR3 is TGTGCCACCAGCCGACTAGGGCGCGAGCAGTACTTC.

The chain joins TRBV15 to TRBJ2-3, with 10 bases aligning to TRBD2. V shed 0 bases and J 1 base; nucleotides not matched to a gene: 4. Germline V lookup: CDR1 LNHNV, CDR2 YYDKDF (reference sequence). The CDR3 totals 17 residues. CDR3 region: CATSRDPGTSGTDTQYF. Here the CDR3 DNA reads TGTGCCACCAGCAGAGATCCGGGGACTAGCGGCACAGATACGCAGTATTTT. The complete variable domain, with remaining parts taken from reference TRBV15 and TRBJ2-3, reads DAMVIQNPRYQVTQFGKPVTLSCSQTLNHNVMYWYQQKSSQAPKLLFHYYDKDFNNEADTPDNFQSRRPNTSFCFLDIRSPGLGDTAMYLCATSRDPGTSGTDTQYFGPGTRLTVL.

The genes are TRBV25-1 and TRBJ1-1; the D gene is possibly TRBD1 (5 bases). V lost 2 bases and J lost 8, with 6 bases in between. The V gene's germline CDR1 is MGHDK and CDR2 SYGVNS. The CDR3 is made up of 11 amino acids. For the CDR3, the DNA is TGTGCCAGCAGTGAAGGGGGAGAAGCTTTCTTT. It specifies CASSEGGEAFF.

This sequence joins TRBV5-1 and TRBJ2-7, with 9 bases lining up with TRBD1. CDR1 is SGHRS and CDR2 is YFSETQ in the germline V gene. This CDR3 has 15 amino acids. V gave up 2 bases and J gave up 7 bases; unmatched junction bases: 10. CDR3 nucleotides: TGCGCCAGCAGCTTTAAGACAGGGGGACTAACAGAGCAGTACGTC. Translation: CASSFKTGGLTEQYV.

This clonotype showed up just a few times. The chain couples TRBV18 to TRBJ2-3; no clear D gene. V was pared by 0 bases and J by 5 bases, with 6 bases between. CDR1 and CDR2 (germline): KGHSH, LQKENI. The CDR3 contains 13 residues. The CDR3 nucleotides are TGTGCCAGCTCACCACCAGTCTTAGATACGCAGTATTTT. It translates to CASSPPVLDTQYF.

The CDR3 reads CASRVGGAETQYF. The CDR3 nucleotides are TGCGCCAGCAGGGTTGGAGGGGCAGAGACCCAGTACTTC. The rearrangement links TRBV5-1 to TRBJ2-5; the D gene is possibly TRBD2 (6 bases). This CDR3 has 13 residues. Germline V gives CDR1 SGHRS, CDR2 YFSETQ. V gave up 5 bases and J gave up 4 bases, with 12 bases separating them.